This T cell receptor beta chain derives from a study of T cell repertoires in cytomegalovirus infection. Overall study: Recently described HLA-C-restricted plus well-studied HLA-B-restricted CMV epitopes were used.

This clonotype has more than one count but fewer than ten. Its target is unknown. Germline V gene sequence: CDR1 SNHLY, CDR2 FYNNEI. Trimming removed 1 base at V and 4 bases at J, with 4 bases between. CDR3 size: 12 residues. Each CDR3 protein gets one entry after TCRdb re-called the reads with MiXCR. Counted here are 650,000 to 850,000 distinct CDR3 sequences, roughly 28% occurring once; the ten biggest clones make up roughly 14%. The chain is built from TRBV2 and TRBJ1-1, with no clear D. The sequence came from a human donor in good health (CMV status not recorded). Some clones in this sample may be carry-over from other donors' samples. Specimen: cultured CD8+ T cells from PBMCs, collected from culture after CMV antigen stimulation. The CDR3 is CASSEGVTEAFF. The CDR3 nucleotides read TGTGCCAGCAGTGAAGGGGTCACTGAAGCTTTCTTT.